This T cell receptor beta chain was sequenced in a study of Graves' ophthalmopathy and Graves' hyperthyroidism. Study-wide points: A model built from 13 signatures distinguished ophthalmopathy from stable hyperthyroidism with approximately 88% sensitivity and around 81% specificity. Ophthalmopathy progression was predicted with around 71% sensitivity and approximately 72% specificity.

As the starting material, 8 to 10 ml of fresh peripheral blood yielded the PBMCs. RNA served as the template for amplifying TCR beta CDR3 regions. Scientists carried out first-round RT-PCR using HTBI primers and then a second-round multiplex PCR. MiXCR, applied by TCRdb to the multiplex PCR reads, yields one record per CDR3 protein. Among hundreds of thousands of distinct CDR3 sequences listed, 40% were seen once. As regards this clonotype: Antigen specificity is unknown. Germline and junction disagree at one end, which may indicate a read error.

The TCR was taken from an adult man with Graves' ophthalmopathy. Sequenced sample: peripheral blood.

The chain's CDR3 is CASSLGRASGKTFYERYF. The CDR3 nucleotides are TGCGCCAGCAGCTTGGGTAGGGCTAGCGGAAAAACTTTCTACGAGCGGTACTTC. The chain recombines TRBV5-1 with TRBJ2-7, with 7 bases identical to TRBD2. CDR3 size: 18 residues. Germline V gives CDR1 SGHRS, CDR2 YFSETQ.